The clone carrying this T cell receptor beta chain was seen a few times. Its antigen is unknown. Data came from immunoSEQ multiplex PCR; TCRdb stores just in-frame clones and leaves some out. The sample yields 20,000 to 25,000 clones, around 76% seen once. The data were obtained in a study of vaccination effects on CD4 cells after COVID-19. Study findings and constraints: Whether induced by infection or by vaccine, clones showed marked clonal contraction late after vaccination.

The CDR3 contains 16 residues. Looked up from germline, CDR1 is SGHRS and CDR2 is YFSETQ. The V and J ends lost 0 bases and 1 base respectively, with 11 bases between them. Viral peptide pools were used in the ViraFEST assay to expand antigen-specific CD4+ T cells, and sequencing came afterward. Isolating CD4+ T cells followed roughly ten days of culture. Nucleocapsid antibodies were negative in the vaccine recipients, who had never had SARS-CoV-2 infection. The rearrangement joins TRBV5-1 to TRBJ1-3, with D hard to call. The specimen comprised CD4+ T cells from PBMCs cultured with HCoV-NL63 spike peptides, sampled before COVID-19 vaccination. The sequence was obtained from a human donor who received a COVID-19 vaccine. The CDR3 region has the DNA TGCGCCAGCAGCTTGGCATCCCGGTTTTCTGGAAACACCATATATTTT. As protein: CASSLASRFSGNTIYF.